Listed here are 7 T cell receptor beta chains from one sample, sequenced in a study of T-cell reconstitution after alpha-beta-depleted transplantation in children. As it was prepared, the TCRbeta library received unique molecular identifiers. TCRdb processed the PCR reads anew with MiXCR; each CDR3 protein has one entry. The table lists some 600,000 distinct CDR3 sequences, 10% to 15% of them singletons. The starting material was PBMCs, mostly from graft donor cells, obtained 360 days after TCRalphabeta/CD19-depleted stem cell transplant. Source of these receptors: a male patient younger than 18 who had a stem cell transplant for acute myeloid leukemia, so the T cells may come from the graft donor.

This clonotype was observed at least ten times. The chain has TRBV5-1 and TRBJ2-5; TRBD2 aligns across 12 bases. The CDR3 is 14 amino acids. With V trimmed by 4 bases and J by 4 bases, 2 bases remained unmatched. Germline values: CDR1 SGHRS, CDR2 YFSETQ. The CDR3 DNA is TGCGCCAGCAGCGCGGGACTAGCGGGAGAGACCCAGTACTTC. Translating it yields CASSAGLAGETQYF.

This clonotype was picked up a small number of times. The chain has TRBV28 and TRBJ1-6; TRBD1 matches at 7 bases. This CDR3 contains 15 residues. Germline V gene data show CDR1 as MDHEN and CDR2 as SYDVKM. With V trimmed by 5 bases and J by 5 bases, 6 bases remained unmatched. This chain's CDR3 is CASSPATGNNSPLHF. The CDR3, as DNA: TGTGCCAGCAGTCCCGCGACAGGGAATAATTCACCCCTCCACTTT.

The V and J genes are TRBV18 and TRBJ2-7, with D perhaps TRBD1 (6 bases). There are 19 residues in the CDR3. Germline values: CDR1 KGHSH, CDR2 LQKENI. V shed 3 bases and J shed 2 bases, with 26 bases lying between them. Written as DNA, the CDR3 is TGTGCCAGCTCACCCCTCGCAGCCTCAGGGACACCAACCCCCTACGAGCAGTACTTC. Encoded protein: CASSPLAASGTPTPYEQYF.

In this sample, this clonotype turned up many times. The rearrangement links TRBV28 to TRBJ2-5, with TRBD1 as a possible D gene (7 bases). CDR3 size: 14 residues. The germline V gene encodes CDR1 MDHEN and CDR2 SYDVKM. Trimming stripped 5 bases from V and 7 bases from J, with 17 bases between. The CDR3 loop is CASSPRQGGGTQYF. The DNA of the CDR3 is TGTGCCAGCAGTCCCCGACAGGGAGGAGGGACCCAGTACTTC.

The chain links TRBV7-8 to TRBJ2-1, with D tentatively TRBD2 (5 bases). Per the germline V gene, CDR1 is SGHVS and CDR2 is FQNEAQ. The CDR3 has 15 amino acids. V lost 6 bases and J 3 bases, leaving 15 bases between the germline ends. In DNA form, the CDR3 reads TGTGCCAGCAGGCAGCCCGCGGCGGGCTACAATGAGCAGTTCTTC. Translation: CASRQPAAGYNEQFF.

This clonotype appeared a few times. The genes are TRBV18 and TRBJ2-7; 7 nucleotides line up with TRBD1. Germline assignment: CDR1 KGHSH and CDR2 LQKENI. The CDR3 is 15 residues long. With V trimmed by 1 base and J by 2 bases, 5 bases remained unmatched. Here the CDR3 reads CASSPLGQIPYEQYF. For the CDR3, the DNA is TGTGCCAGCTCACCACTGGGACAGATTCCCTACGAGCAGTACTTC.

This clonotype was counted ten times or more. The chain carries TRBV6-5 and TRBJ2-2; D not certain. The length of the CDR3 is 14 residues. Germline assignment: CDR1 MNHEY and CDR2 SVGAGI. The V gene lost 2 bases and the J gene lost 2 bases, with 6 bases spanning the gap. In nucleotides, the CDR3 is TGTGCCAGCAGTTACGGCTTAAACACCGGGGAGCTGTTTTTT. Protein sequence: CASSYGLNTGELFF.